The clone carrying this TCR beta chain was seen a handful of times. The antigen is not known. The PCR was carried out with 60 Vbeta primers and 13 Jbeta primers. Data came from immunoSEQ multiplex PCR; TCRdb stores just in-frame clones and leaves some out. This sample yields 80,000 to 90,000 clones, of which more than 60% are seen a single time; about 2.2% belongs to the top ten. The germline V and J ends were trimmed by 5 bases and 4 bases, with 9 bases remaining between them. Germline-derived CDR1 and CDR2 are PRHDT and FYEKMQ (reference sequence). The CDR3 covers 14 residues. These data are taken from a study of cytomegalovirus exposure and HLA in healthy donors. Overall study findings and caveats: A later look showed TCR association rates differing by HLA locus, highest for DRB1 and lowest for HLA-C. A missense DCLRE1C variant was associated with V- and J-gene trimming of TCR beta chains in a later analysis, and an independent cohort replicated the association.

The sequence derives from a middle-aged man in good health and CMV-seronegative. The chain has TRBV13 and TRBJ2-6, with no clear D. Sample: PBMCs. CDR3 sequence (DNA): TGTGCCAGCAGCCTCAGTACCGGGGCCAACGTCCTGACTTTC. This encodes CASSLSTGANVLTF.